A selection of T cell receptor beta chains follows, all from one sample in a study of Ad26.COV2.S vaccination and SARS-CoV-2 variants. This table comes from immunoSEQ multiplex PCR, and its TCRdb copy is limited to in-frame clones, with some not included. The repertoire consists of roughly 380,000 clones, with approximately 81% occurring once and the leading ten covering 3.3%. Sequencing used peripheral blood, obtained in a trial of Ad26.COV2.S vaccine versus placebo. Receptors were obtained from a person between 18 and 65 years old who received the Ad26.COV2.S COVID-19 vaccine or a placebo. Both conserved end residues are part of each CDR3. A D gene is named only where the DNA matches it firmly. Expanded clones get a size class; other rows say once, few or many, or leave the size out.

TRBD2 TRBJ2-7 . TRBV7-9 TGTGCCAGCAGCTCCCACAGGGCGGGAGGGCCCGACGAGCAGTACTTC CASSSHRAGGPDEQYF
TRBD2 TRBJ2-2 . TRBV5-1 TGCGCCAGCAGCTTGTTAACTAGCGGGAGCGCGAACACCGGGGAGCTGTTTTTT CASSLLTSGSANTGELFF
TRBD2 TRBJ2-7 once TRBV7-9 TGTGCCAGCAGCCCCCGAGCGGGGGTTGCCTCCTACGAGCAGTACTTC CASSPRAGVASYEQYF
. TRBJ2-3 . TRBV7-8 TGTGCCAGCAGCTCCGGTGGCACAGATACGCAGTATTTT CASSSGGTDTQYF
TRBD2 TRBJ2-1 . TRBV28 TGTGCCAGTATTGGGACTAGCGGTTACAATGAGCAGTTCTTC CASIGTSGYNEQFF
. TRBJ2-1 . TRBV9 TGTGCCAGCAGCGTAGACGGGATTAACTACAATGAGCAGTTCTTC CASSVDGINYNEQFF
. TRBJ1-1 . TRBV18 TGTGCCAGCTCACCACCGTATGGGGTTGGGGACACTGAAGCTTTCTTT CASSPPYGVGDTEAFF
. TRBJ1-6 . TRBV25-1 TGTGCCAGCAGCTCCATGGGGACGTCCTATAATTCACCCCTCCACTTT CASSSMGTSYNSPLHF
TRBD1 TRBJ2-1 once TRBV14 TGTGCCAGCAGACGGACAGGGGTGACGTCTAATGAGCAGTTCTTC CASRRTGVTSNEQFF
. TRBJ2-3 . TRBV7-6 TGTGCCAGCAGCTTAGCCCCTCCGGATACGCAGTATTTT CASSLAPPDTQYF
TRBD1 TRBJ2-7 once TRBV28 TGTGCCAGCCCTCCAAAAGGGACAGTAAGCTACGAGCAGTACTTC CASPPKGTVSYEQYF
. TRBJ2-3 . TRBV9 TGTGCCAGCAGCGTAGATAGTATGACAGATACGCAGTATTTT CASSVDSMTDTQYF
. TRBJ2-7 . TRBV7-9 TGTGCCAGCAGCTTTGGGGGCCACGAGCAGTACTTC CASSFGGHEQYF
TRBD1 TRBJ2-2 . TRBV7-9 TGTGCCAGCAGCTTCCTATCCGGACAGGGGGCCGGGGAGCTGTTTTTT CASSFLSGQGAGELFF
TRBD1 TRBJ2-7 . TRBV14 TGTGCCAGCAGCCAAGATCATGTCGGGACAGGGTTAATCTACGAGCAGTACTTC CASSQDHVGTGLIYEQYF
. TRBJ1-2 . TRBV29-1 TGCAGCGGCGAAAGGGTAGGGGTCTATGGCTACACCTTC CSGERVGVYGYTF
TRBD1 TRBJ1-1 . TRBV7-9 TGTGCCAGCAGCCTGACAGGGGACACTGAAGCTTTCTTT CASSLTGDTEAFF
. TRBJ1-1 . TRBV6-5 TGTGCCAGCAGTTACTCAGCGACTCAGAACACTGAAGCTTTCTTT CASSYSATQNTEAFF
. TRBJ2-4 . TRBV7-9 TGTGCCAGCAGCTTAGAAGTAGCCAAAAACATTCAGTACTTC CASSLEVAKNIQYF
. TRBJ1-3 . TRBV7-2 TGTGCCAGCAGCTTTAACCGGGACACCATATATTTT CASSFNRDTIYF
. TRBJ2-5 . TRBV3-1/TRBV3-2 TGTGCCAGCAGCCAAGGGACAGCAGAGACCCAGTACTTC CASSQGTAETQYF
TRBD2 TRBJ2-4 . TRBV18 TGTGCCAGCTCACCTAGGCGGGAGGGGGCCAAAAACATTCAGTACTTC CASSPRREGAKNIQYF
. TRBJ2-1 . TRBV27 . CASSILGQGVDEQFF
. TRBJ1-6 . TRBV7-9 TGTGCCAGCATGTCCGCGAGGAATTCACCCCTCCACTTT CASMSARNSPLHF
TRBD1 TRBJ2-7 . TRBV23-1 TGCGCCAGCTCCTCCACAGGGGAATACGAGCAGTACTTC CASSSTGEYEQYF
. TRBJ1-6 . TRBV7-9 TGTGCCAGCACCGGGGGGCAGGGCTATAATTCACCCCTCCACTTT CASTGGQGYNSPLHF
TRBD2 TRBJ2-3 once TRBV5-1 TGCGCCAGCAGCTTGGCGGGAGGGCCCCCAGATACGCAGTATTTT CASSLAGGPPDTQYF
. TRBJ2-7 . TRBV5-1 TGCGCCAGCAGCTTGGAAGCGGACTACGAGCAGTACTTC CASSLEADYEQYF
TRBD2 TRBJ2-2 . TRBV30 TGTGCCTGGGGGGGAATAGCGGGAGGTATGAACACCGGGGAGCTGTTTTTT CAWGGIAGGMNTGELFF
TRBD2 TRBJ2-3 . TRBV7-8 TGTGCCAGCAGCTTAGCCGTAGCGGGATTCACAGATACGCAGTATTTT CASSLAVAGFTDTQYF
. TRBJ1-2 . TRBV11-3 TGTGCCAGCAGCCCAAGGGAGGGAGGCTACACCTTC CASSPREGGYTF
. TRBJ2-3 . TRBV4-1 TGCGCCAGCAGCCAAGAGCACACAGATACGCAGTATTTT CASSQEHTDTQYF
. TRBJ2-3 . TRBV24-1 TGTGCCACCAGTGTTCGGGGGGCGCAGGGATCATTAGGCACAGATACGCAGTATTTT CATSVRGAQGSLGTDTQYF
. TRBJ2-3 . TRBV6-5 TGTGCCAGCATCCTAGGGGGGGGAGATACGCAGTATTTT CASILGGGDTQYF
. TRBJ2-3 . TRBV3-1/TRBV3-2 TGTGCCAGCAGCCAAGATCGGTCAGGTCACAATACGCAGTATTTT CASSQDRSGHNTQYF
. TRBJ2-2 . TRBV14 TGTGCCAGCAGCCCTTGGATTTTCACCGGGGAGCTGTTTTTT CASSPWIFTGELFF